In its sample, the clone carrying this TCR beta chain was seen a few times. The antigen is not known. This entry comes from a study of cytomegalovirus exposure and HLA in healthy donors. Study at large: When roughly 420 donors were genotyped, about 86% of them were found to fall in the Caucasian-associated ancestry cluster. Broader study findings: Specific recognition of CMV antigens was confirmed in vitro for a few chains (all CMV-associated).

The PCR ran on 60 Vbeta and 13 Jbeta primers. Generated by immunoSEQ multiplex PCR, the TCRdb table keeps only in-frame clones and is missing some. The table includes over 100,000 clones, 70% to 80% detected once. The CDR3 has 14 residues. Per germline, CDR1 KGHSH and CDR2 LQKENI. V gave up 6 bases and J gave up 2 bases, with 14 bases separating them. This clonotype was obtained from a male donor in good health and CMV-seropositive. Sequencing was carried out using PBMCs. V gene TRBV18 combines with J gene TRBJ2-7; D uncertain. The CDR3 protein is CASSADSPPYEQYF. The CDR3 coding sequence is TGTGCCAGCTCGGCCGACTCCCCACCCTACGAGCAGTACTTC.